The 26 T cell receptor beta chains reported below all come from one sample, sequenced in a study of blood T cells in healthy people across ages. The use of a sample-barcoded 5' primer and a J-beta primer mix characterized a second PCR of roughly 7 to 11 cycles. TCRdb recomputed calls from the 5' RACE reads with MiXCR, one row per CDR3 protein. This repertoire shows roughly 860,000 distinct CDR3 sequences, roughly 60% found once; its top ten account for about 27%. Sequences were obtained from blood. These receptors were collected from a man aged 25 to 40 in good health.

This chain connects TRBV5-4 to TRBJ2-2; TRBD2 matches 11 bases. The CDR3 contains 18 residues. V was clipped by 2 bases and J by 0 bases; unmatched bases: 6. Germline CDR1 reads SGHNT; CDR2 reads YYREEE (reference sequence). The CDR3 reads CASSFGTSGPTNTGELFF. The CDR3 DNA reads as TGTGCCAGCAGCTTTGGGACTAGCGGACCCACGAACACCGGGGAGCTGTTTTTT.

The chain carries TRBV9 and TRBJ2-2, with a tentative D call TRBD1 (6 bases). This CDR3 has 14 amino acids. Trimming shortened V by 4 bases and J by 4 bases, and 11 bases separated the two germline ends. The germline V gene has CDR1 SGDLS and CDR2 YYNGEE. CDR3 residues: CASSLPGVTGELFF. As DNA, the CDR3 is TGTGCCAGCAGCCTTCCAGGGGTCACCGGGGAGCTGTTTTTT.

In DNA, the CDR3 is TGCAGCGGACAGGGATTAAGTGAACACTCCTATAATTCACCCCTCCACTTT. This sequence encodes CSGQGLSEHSYNSPLHF. The gene calls are TRBV20-1 and TRBJ1-6; 8 bases are shared with TRBD1. The germline gives CDR1 DFQATT, CDR2 SNEGSKA (reference sequence). This CDR3 is 17 amino acids long.

This chain uses TRBV10-3 with TRBJ2-3; 13 positions match TRBD2. The length of the CDR3 is 17 residues. Germline CDR1 reads ENHRY; CDR2 reads SYGVKD. Germline trimming cut 6 bases from V and 2 bases from J; bases unmatched to any gene: 8. CDR3 coding DNA: TGTGCCATCAGCACCGGGACTAGCGGGGTCTTCACAGATACGCAGTATTTT. Translating it yields CAISTGTSGVFTDTQYF.

CDR3 region: CASSTGGVWSSYEQYF. The CDR3 nucleotides read TGTGCCAGCAGCACCGGCGGGGTTTGGAGCTCCTACGAGCAGTACTTC. The genes are TRBV5-5 and TRBJ2-7; a possible D gene is TRBD2 (6 bases). Trimming pared 4 bases from V and 0 bases from J, leaving 17 bases between. CDR3 size: 16 residues. Germline CDR1 SGHKS, CDR2 YYEKEE (reference sequence).

J is TRBJ2-1 and V is TRBV29-1; 12 positions match TRBD2. The CDR3 runs 13 residues. Germline V gene sequence: CDR1 SQVTM, CDR2 ANQGSEA. J gave up 10 bases and V 6 bases, and 7 bases lay outside the gene matches. CDR3 residues: CSVASGGVREQFF. The DNA of the CDR3 is TGCAGCGTCGCTAGCGGGGGGGTTAGGGAGCAGTTCTTC.

The chain recombines TRBV6-2 or TRBV6-3 with TRBJ2-7; D is undetermined. Germline V gene lookup returns CDR1 MNHEY and CDR2 SVGEGT. The CDR3 has 12 residues. Trimming shortened V by 5 bases and J by 6 bases, and 11 bases separated the two germline ends. CDR3 nucleotide sequence: TGTGCCAGCAGTAGCAGGTTGAGCGAGCAGTACTTC. As protein: CASSSRLSEQYF.

This chain uses TRBV9 with TRBJ2-7; 8 bases map to TRBD1. Germline V gene data show CDR1 as SGDLS and CDR2 as YYNGEE. This CDR3 is 15 amino acids long. Trimming removed 3 bases from V and 5 bases from J; junction bases left unmatched: 10. The CDR3 loop reads CASSGGGDRRDEQYF. CDR3 bases: TGTGCCAGCAGCGGTGGAGGGGACAGGCGGGACGAGCAGTACTTC.

This clonotype was detected ten times or more. The V and J genes are TRBV5-1 and TRBJ2-7, with no clear D. In germline, CDR1 is SGHRS, CDR2 YFSETQ. Trimming removed 0 bases at V and 2 bases at J, with 9 bases between. This CDR3 comprises 14 residues. The CDR3 reads CASSLAEGPYEQYF. The CDR3 DNA reads TGCGCCAGCAGCTTGGCCGAAGGGCCCTACGAGCAGTACTTC.

The chain recombines TRBV4-2 with TRBJ2-3; no clear D. Trimming left V 2 bases short and J 4 bases short, with 10 bases between. This CDR3 is built from 14 residues. Germline CDR1 is LGHNA and CDR2 is YNFKEQ. The CDR3 here is CASSQRKQADTQYF. The CDR3 bases are TGTGCCAGCAGCCAAAGGAAGCAGGCAGATACGCAGTATTTT.

The chain joins TRBV18 to TRBJ2-3; D unclear. Trimming removed 1 base from V and 7 bases from J, with 9 bases in between. CDR1 KGHSH and CDR2 LQKENI come from the germline V gene. The CDR3 sequence is 13 residues long. CDR3 region: CASSPLTSNTQYF. DNA of the CDR3: TGTGCCAGCTCACCACTAACTTCTAATACGCAGTATTTT.

This sequence joins TRBV5-1 and TRBJ1-2; 9 bases are a match to TRBD1. This CDR3 is 15 amino acids long. The germline CDR1 and CDR2 sequences are SGHRS and YFSETQ. V lost 4 bases to trimming and J lost 2 bases; unmatched junction nucleotides: 6. CDR3 in DNA: TGCGCCAGCAGCAGCTCCGGGACAGGGAACTATGGCTACACCTTC. Its translation: CASSSSGTGNYGYTF.

The chain has TRBV9 and TRBJ2-3, with 8 bases lining up with TRBD2. CDR1 SGDLS and CDR2 YYNGEE come from the germline V gene. Unmatched junction bases numbered 4, after V lost 1 base and J lost 3 bases. The length of the CDR3 is 15 residues. In DNA, the CDR3 is TGTGCCAGCAGCGTACGTAGCGGGGAGACAGATACGCAGTATTTT. Translating it yields CASSVRSGETDTQYF.

Concerning this clonotype: Possible read error: a much larger clone is one base away. V is TRBV2 and J is TRBJ2-7, with D unclear. Germline values: CDR1 SNHLY, CDR2 FYNNEI. V lost 7 bases, J lost 1 base, and 14 bases lay in between. The CDR3 runs to 14 residues. CDR3 in DNA: TGTGCCAGCAAGTCCACAGTCGCATCCTACGAGCAGTACTTC. Protein: CASKSTVASYEQYF.

This chain connects TRBV4-3 to TRBJ2-4, with D tentatively TRBD1 (5 bases). The better agreement between TRBJ2-7 and the DNA end casts doubt on the J call. This CDR3 region has 17 residues. The germline CDR1 and CDR2 sequences are LGHNA and YSLEER. The CDR3 loop is CASSQETARRRIYEQYF. CDR3 bases: TGCGCCAGCAGCCAAGAGACAGCCCGCAGGCGAATTTACGAGCAGTACTTC.

This chain joins TRBV9 and TRBJ2-3; D call uncertain. This CDR3 has 15 residues. Germline V CDR1 and CDR2: SGDLS, YYNGEE. With 0 bases removed from V and 4 bases from J, the gap between germline ends came to 12 bases. This CDR3 reads CASSVEGRASDTQYF. The CDR3 nucleotides are TGTGCCAGCAGCGTAGAGGGTAGGGCCTCAGATACGCAGTATTTT.

V gene TRBV7-8 combines with J gene TRBJ2-7, with D perhaps assigned TRBD1 or TRBD2 (5 bases each). V was pared by 6 bases and J by 2 bases, with 11 bases between. CDR1 is SGHVS, CDR2 FQNEAQ, per germline. The CDR3 sequence is 13 residues long. CDR3 region: CASRVMGAYEQYF. In nucleotides, the CDR3 is TGTGCCAGCAGGGTGATGGGGGCCTACGAGCAGTACTTC.

The CDR3 here is CATSREKGVQHEQFF. The CDR3 coding sequence is TGTGCCACCAGCAGAGAAAAGGGAGTACAGCATGAGCAGTTCTTC. The V gene is TRBV15, the J gene TRBJ2-1; weak D call: TRBD2 (5 bases). Germline CDR1 is LNHNV and CDR2 is YYDKDF (reference sequence). V shed 0 bases and J shed 8 bases, with 14 bases lying between them. The CDR3 sequence is 15 residues long.

This sequence joins TRBV29-1 and TRBJ1-2, with D maybe TRBD1 (6 bases). Trimming left V 7 bases short and J 4 bases short, with 13 bases between. Per the germline V gene, CDR1 is SQVTM and CDR2 is ANQGSEA. This CDR3 contains 12 residues. The CDR3 DNA reads as TGCAGCGCGCAGCAGGGGATCTATGGCTACACCTTC. It specifies CSAQQGIYGYTF. Using reference TRBV29-1 and TRBJ1-2 for the parts outside the CDR3, the full variable domain is SAVISQKPSRDICQRGTSLTIQCQVDSQVTMMFWYRQQPGQSLTLIATANQGSEATYESGFVIDKFPISRPNLTFSTLTVSNMSPEDSSIYLCSAQQGIYGYTFGSGTRLTVV.

As to this clonotype: It may be a read error: a sequence one base away is much more abundant. This chain links TRBV9 with TRBJ2-7, with D unclear. V was trimmed by 0 bases and J by 7 bases, leaving 14 bases between them. CDR1 is SGDLS, CDR2 YYNGEE, per germline. This CDR3 has 14 amino acids. The CDR3 reads CASSVAGHNNEQYF. Here the CDR3 DNA reads TGTGCCAGCAGCGTAGCAGGTCATAACAATGAGCAGTACTTC.

V is TRBV7-2 and J is TRBJ2-1, with D perhaps matching TRBD2 (6 bases). This CDR3 has 14 residues. In germline, CDR1 is SGHTA, CDR2 FQGNSA. Between the trimmed V and J ends, which lost 1 base and 8 bases, there was a span of 12 bases. CDR3 region: CASSLGLAGYEQFF. CDR3 DNA: TGTGCCAGCAGCTTAGGGCTGGCGGGGTATGAGCAGTTCTTC.

In its sample, this clonotype was seen a few times. The chain joins TRBV7-2 to TRBJ2-6; no clear D. V lost 5 bases and J lost 0, with 8 bases in between. CDR3 length: 15 residues. Germline lookup yields CDR1 SGHTA and CDR2 FQGNSA. CDR3 residues: CASSQDPSGANVLTF. CDR3 DNA: TGTGCCAGCAGCCAAGATCCCTCTGGGGCCAACGTCCTGACTTTC. Together with reference TRBV7-2 and TRBJ2-6, the CDR3 gives the full variable domain: GAGVSQSPSNKVTEKGKDVELRCDPISGHTALYWYRQSLGQGLEFLIYFQGNSAPDKSGLPSDRFSAERTGGSVSTLTIQRTQQEDSAVYLCASSQDPSGANVLTFGAGSRLTVL.

Only a few counts were recorded for this clonotype. J is TRBJ2-1 and V is TRBV11-2, with 8 bases matching TRBD1. The ends lost 5 bases at V and 4 bases at J; junction bases unmatched: 7. The CDR3 length is 15 residues. The germline gives CDR1 SGHAT, CDR2 FQNNGV. CDR3 coding DNA: TGTGCCAGCAGCGGCCGGGACAGGAGTTACAATGAGCAGTTCTTC. Translation gives CASSGRDRSYNEQFF.

This clonotype showed up just once. The chain is built from TRBV4-3 and TRBJ2-5; 8 bases are shared with TRBD2. The tail of the sequence fits TRBJ2-7 better, so the J call may be wrong. Germline V CDR1 and CDR2: LGHNA, YSLEER. The CDR3 consists of 15 residues. The CDR3 sequence is CASSQERTSFCEQYF. CDR3 bases: TGCGCCAGCAGCCAAGAAAGGACTAGCTTCTGCGAGCAGTACTTC.

This clonotype has only one observation. The CDR3 spells CASSYGLTGSTDTQYF. The CDR3 DNA reads TGTGCCAGCAGTTACGGACTAACCGGGAGCACAGATACGCAGTATTTT. The chain recombines TRBV6-2 or TRBV6-3 with TRBJ2-3; perhaps TRBD2 as D (6 bases). In germline, CDR1 is MNHEY, CDR2 SVGEGT. CDR3 length: 16 amino acids. With 2 bases removed from V and 0 bases from J, the gap between germline ends came to 12 bases.

This clonotype has only a few counts. The genes are TRBV7-9 and TRBJ1-4, with D perhaps matching TRBD1 (5 bases). There are 14 residues in the CDR3. Germline CDR1 SEHNR, CDR2 FQNEAQ (reference sequence). Trimming shortened V by 4 bases and J by 7 bases, and 13 bases separated the two germline ends. For the CDR3, the DNA is TGTGCCAGCAGCTCTCCTGGGGCGGCTGAAAAACTGTTTTTT. Its translation is CASSSPGAAEKLFF.